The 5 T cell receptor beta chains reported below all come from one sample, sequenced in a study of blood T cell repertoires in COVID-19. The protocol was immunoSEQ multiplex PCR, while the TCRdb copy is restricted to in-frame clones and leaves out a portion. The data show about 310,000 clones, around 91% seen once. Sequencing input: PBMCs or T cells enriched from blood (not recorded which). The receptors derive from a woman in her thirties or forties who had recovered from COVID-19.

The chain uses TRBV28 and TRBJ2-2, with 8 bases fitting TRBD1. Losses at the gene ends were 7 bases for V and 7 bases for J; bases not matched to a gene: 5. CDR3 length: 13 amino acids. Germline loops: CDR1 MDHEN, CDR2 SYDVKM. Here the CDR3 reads CASKGQGNGELFF. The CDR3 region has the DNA TGTGCCAGCAAAGGACAGGGCAACGGGGAGCTGTTTTTT.

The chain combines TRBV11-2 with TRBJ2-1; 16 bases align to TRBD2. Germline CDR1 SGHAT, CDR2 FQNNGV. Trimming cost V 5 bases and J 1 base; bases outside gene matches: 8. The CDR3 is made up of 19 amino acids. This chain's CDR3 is CASSRKPGLAGGSYNEQFF. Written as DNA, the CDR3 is TGTGCCAGCAGCCGGAAGCCGGGACTAGCGGGAGGGTCCTACAATGAGCAGTTCTTC.

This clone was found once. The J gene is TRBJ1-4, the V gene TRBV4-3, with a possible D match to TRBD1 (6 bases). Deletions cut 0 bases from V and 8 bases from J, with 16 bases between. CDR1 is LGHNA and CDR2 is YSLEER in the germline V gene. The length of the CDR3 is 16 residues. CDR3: CASSQEIGTTGEKLFF. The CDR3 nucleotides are TGCGCCAGCAGCCAAGAGATCGGGACAACAGGGGAAAAACTGTTTTTT.

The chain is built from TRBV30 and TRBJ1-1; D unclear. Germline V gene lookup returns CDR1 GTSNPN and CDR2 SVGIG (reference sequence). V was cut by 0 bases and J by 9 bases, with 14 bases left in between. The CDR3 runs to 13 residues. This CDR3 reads CAWSVQSGTKAFF. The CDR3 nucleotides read TGTGCCTGGAGTGTACAGTCAGGTACGAAAGCTTTCTTT.

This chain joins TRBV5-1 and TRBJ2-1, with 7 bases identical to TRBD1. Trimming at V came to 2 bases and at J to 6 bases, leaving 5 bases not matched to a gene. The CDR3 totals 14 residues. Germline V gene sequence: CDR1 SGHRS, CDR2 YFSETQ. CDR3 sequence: CASSLRDRANEQFF. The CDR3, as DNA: TGCGCCAGCAGCTTAAGAGACAGGGCCAATGAGCAGTTCTTC.